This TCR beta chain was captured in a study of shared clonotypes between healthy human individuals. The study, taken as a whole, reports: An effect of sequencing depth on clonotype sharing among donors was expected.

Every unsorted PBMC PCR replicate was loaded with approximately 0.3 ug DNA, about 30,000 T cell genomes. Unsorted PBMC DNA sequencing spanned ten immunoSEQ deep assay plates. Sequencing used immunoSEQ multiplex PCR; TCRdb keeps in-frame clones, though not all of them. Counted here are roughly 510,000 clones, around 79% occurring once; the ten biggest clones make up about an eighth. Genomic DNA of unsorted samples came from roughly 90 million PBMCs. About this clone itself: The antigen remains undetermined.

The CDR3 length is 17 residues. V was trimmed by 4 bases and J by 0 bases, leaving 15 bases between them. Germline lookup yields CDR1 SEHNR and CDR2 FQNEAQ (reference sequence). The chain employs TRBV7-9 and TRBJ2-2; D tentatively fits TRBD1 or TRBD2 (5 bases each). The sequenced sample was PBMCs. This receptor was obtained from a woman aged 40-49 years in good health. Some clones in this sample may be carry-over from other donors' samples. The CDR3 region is CASSSPQETTNTGELFF. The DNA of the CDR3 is TGTGCCAGCAGCTCCCCACAGGAGACTACGAACACCGGGGAGCTGTTTTTT.